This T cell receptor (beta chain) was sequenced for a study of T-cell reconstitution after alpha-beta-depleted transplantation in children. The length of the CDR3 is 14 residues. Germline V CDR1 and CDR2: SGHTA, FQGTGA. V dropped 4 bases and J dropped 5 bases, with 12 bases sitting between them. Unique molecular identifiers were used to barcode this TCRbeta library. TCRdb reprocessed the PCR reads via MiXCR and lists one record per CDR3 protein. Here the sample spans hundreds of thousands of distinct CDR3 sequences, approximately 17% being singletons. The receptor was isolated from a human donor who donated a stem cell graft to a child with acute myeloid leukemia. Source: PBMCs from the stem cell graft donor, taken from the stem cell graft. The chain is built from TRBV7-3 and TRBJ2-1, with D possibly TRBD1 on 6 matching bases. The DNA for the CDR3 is TGTGCCAGCAGCTCCCAGGGGACCGACAATGAGCAGTTCTTC. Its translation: CASSSQGTDNEQFF. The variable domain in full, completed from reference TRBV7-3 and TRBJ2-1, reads GAGVSQTPSNKVTEKGKYVELRCDPISGHTALYWYRQSLGQGPEFLIYFQGTGAADDSGLPNDRFFAVRPEGSVSTLKIQRTERGDSAVYLCASSSQGTDNEQFFGPGTRLTVL.